The TCR beta chain under discussion was sequenced for a study of response to subunit inactivated influenza vaccine. CDR1 LGHDT and CDR2 YNNKEL come from the germline V gene (reference sequence). Trimming shortened V by 4 bases and J by 3 bases, and 9 bases separated the two germline ends. The CDR3 loop spans 13 amino acids. TCRdb recomputed calls from the RT-PCR reads with MiXCR, one row per CDR3 protein. The sample holds more than 450,000 distinct CDR3 sequences; 12% are singletons and the top ten take 9.5% to 13%. The sequence was collected from a man in his fifties who received an inactivated influenza vaccine. The chain recombines TRBV3-1 with TRBJ1-2, with D uncertain. This material consisted of PBMCs from blood, taken on the day of vaccination. The CDR3, as DNA: TGTGCCAGCAGCCCTTCATGGGACTATGGCTACACCTTC. Translating it yields CASSPSWDYGYTF. The full variable domain, completed using reference TRBV3-1 and TRBJ1-2, is DTAVSQTPKYLVTQMGNDKSIKCEQNLGHDTMYWYKQDSKKFLKIMFSYNNKELIINETVPNRFSPKSPDKAHLNLHINSLELGDSAVYFCASSPSWDYGYTFGSGTRLTVV.